This TCR beta chain was recovered during a study of T cells in Graves' hyperthyroidism and ophthalmopathy (dated by TCRdb to between 2017 and 2020). For the wider study: Peripheral blood was collected at initial diagnosis, before any treatment. After blood sampling, hyperthyroidism patients were treated with methimazole at a starting dose of 30 mg daily, and ophthalmopathy patients were treated with high-dose intravenous methylprednisolone. To identify distinguishing TCR V-J signatures, a discovery cohort of around 100 patients was used, comprising 43 with Graves' ophthalmopathy and around 60 with stable Graves' hyperthyroidism. The 100 discovery patients were divided at random into training and test sets in a 7:3 ratio. In about 6 Graves' hyperthyroidism patients, the study also compared T-cell repertoires from thyroid tissue with T-cell repertoires from blood. According to the paper, TCR Vbeta CDR3 sequencing was carried out on over 130 peripheral blood samples, which came from under 50 ophthalmopathy, approximately 78 hyperthyroidism and roughly 17 progressor patients. Whether ophthalmopathy could be predicted prospectively was tested in an independent validation cohort made up of about 20 hyperthyroidism patients plus 17 patients who later progressed to ophthalmopathy. Points the paper makes about the study in general: In validation, the model predicted progression to ophthalmopathy with about 71% sensitivity and 72% to 75% specificity, a median of 6.5 months before onset. A model built on a 13 V-J signature distinguished ophthalmopathy from stable hyperthyroidism, reaching 85% to 90% sensitivity and around 82% specificity in cross-validation and 80%/75% in testing. Most expanded thyroid clonotypes (frequency above 0.001) were also detected in blood, a finding suggesting that blood repertoires may reflect thyroid immune responses. Sample size was not statistically predetermined, and investigators were not blinded to group allocation.

A patient counted as having stable Graves' hyperthyroidism if no progression to ophthalmopathy occurred over 18 months of follow-up. Hyperthyroidism patients were aged 18 to 65 years and newly diagnosed, with disease duration of less than 2 months. Patients with uncontrolled infections, other autoimmune diseases, pregnancy or lactation were excluded. Clinical symptoms, serum thyroxine and TRAb, thyroid ultrasound, and orbital computed tomography formed the basis for the diagnoses. PBMCs were separated from 10 ml of fresh peripheral blood using Ficoll-Paque density gradient centrifugation. Total RNA was extracted with Trizol reagent, and quality was checked on an Agilent 2100 Bioanalyzer. TCR beta CDR3 regions were amplified from RNA transcripts. The TCR CDR3 was subjected to a first round of RT-PCR using the HTBI primer set and the Qiagen OneStep RT-PCR kit. The libraries were constructed in a second round of multiplex PCR and then size-selected and purified. The libraries were sequenced on an Illumina HiSeq2000 using paired-end 100 bp reads. Under the source paper's analysis protocol: SOAPnuke was used to process the raw data, throwing out any read that contained adapters or uncalled bases, had a mean Phred below 15, or lacked an exact constant-primer or identifier match. High-quality paired reads were merged using COPE v1.2.5, and each unique nucleotide sequence was defined as a clonotype. Clonotypes were aligned to IMGT TRBV, TRBD and TRBJ reference segments using MiTCR v1.1. Analysis was restricted to V-J combinations with a frequency above 0.0001, which covered 98% to 99.2% of repertoires. The TCS score was defined as F50 (clonal expansion) divided by E x V (chaos), with BLOSUM62-based TCRdist calculated between CDR3 peptides within each V-J. Welch's t-statistics and random forest reduced just over 500 V-J features to 10 to 15, which were used in a naive Bayes classifier (R e1071). Using fastp at Q25 and MiXCR, TCRdb reprocessed the public reads and kept productive beta chains. Duplicate CDR3 protein sequences are folded into a single record with the most common DNA and genes. The V and J calls come from TCRdb's annotation, not from the publication. Across this sample there are about 420,000 distinct CDR3 sequences, with approximately 15% seen only once. 5% to 6% of the sample belongs to the ten largest clones.

This clonotype was seen repeatedly, ten times or more. It lacks a known antigen. Nothing much larger sits one base from this clone, and base qualities are not available. This TCR was sampled from a woman under 30 with Graves' hyperthyroidism. The sequencing input was blood.

The CDR3 reads CASSFYWTSGRDEEQYF. At the DNA level, the sequence is TGTGCCAGCAGTTTCTACTGGACTAGCGGGAGGGACGAAGAGCAGTACTTC. The rearranged segments are TRBV28 and TRBJ2-7; TRBD2 matches 15 bases in the middle. The germline V gene provides CDR1 MDHEN and CDR2 SYDVKM. V has 3 bases trimmed and J has 7 bases trimmed; junction bases matching no gene number 10. Measured from the cysteine to the phenylalanine, the CDR3 is 17 residues long. CDR3 DNA is the only sequence kept; it has 51 bases, read in frame from the first base.